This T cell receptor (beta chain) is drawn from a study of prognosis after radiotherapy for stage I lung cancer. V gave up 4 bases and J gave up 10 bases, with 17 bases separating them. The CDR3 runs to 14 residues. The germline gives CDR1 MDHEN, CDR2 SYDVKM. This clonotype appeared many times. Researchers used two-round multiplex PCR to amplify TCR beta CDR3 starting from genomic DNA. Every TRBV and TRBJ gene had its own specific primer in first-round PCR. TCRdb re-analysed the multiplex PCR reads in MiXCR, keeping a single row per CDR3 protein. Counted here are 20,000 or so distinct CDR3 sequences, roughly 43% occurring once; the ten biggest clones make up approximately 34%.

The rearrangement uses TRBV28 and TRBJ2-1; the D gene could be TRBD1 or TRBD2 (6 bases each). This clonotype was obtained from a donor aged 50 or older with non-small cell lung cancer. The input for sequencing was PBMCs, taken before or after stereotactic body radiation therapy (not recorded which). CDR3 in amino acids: CASSSGQGRLEQFF. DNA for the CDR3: TGTGCCAGCAGTTCTGGGCAGGGGAGGTTAGAGCAGTTCTTC.